Each of the 14 T cell receptor beta chains below was sequenced from the same sample in a study of Graves' ophthalmopathy and Graves' hyperthyroidism. For repertoire sequencing, the TCR beta CDR3 regions were amplified from RNA transcripts. The first round was an RT-PCR with HTBI primers, and the second round was a multiplex PCR. TCRdb used MiXCR to reprocess the multiplex PCR reads, holding one entry per CDR3 protein. The sample holds over a million distinct CDR3 sequences, 35% to 45% seen once. The source material was peripheral blood or thyroid tissue (not recorded which). Receptors were obtained from an adult man with Graves' hyperthyroidism.

This clonotype was counted at least ten times. Written as DNA, the CDR3 is TGTGCCAGCAGTCGGACAGGACACGAGCAGTACTTC. Protein sequence: CASSRTGHEQYF. This chain connects TRBV6-5 to TRBJ2-7, with TRBD1 matching 7 bases. J gave up 5 bases and V 5 bases, and 3 bases lay outside the gene matches. The germline V gene has CDR1 MNHEY and CDR2 SVGAGI. The CDR3 is 12 amino acids.

This clonotype has a handful of counts. The chain combines TRBV19 with TRBJ2-7, with 7 bases matching TRBD1. Germline assignment: CDR1 LNHDA and CDR2 SQIVND (reference sequence). Losses at the gene ends were 3 bases for V and 2 bases for J; bases not matched to a gene: 4. The CDR3 is 14 amino acids. The CDR3 loop is CASSIRDSAYEQYF. Written as DNA, the CDR3 is TGTGCCAGTAGTATCCGGGACAGTGCCTACGAGCAGTACTTC.

This CDR3 is CASTLGDRNSPLHF. The CDR3 nucleotides read TGTGCCAGCACTCTTGGGGACCGAAATTCACCCCTCCACTTT. The chain carries TRBV12-3 or TRBV12-4 and TRBJ1-6; maybe TRBD1 (5 bases). Deletions cut 7 bases from V and 7 bases from J, with 14 bases between. This CDR3 has 14 amino acids.

This clonotype was observed a handful of times. The CDR3 reads CATSRDSGTGGWQPQHF. The DNA for the CDR3 is TGTGCCACCAGCAGAGATAGCGGGACAGGGGGTTGGCAGCCCCAGCATTTT. This chain links TRBV15 with TRBJ1-5; 11 bases map to TRBD1. V lost 0 bases and J lost 7; bases outside the gene matches: 8. The length of the CDR3 is 17 residues. CDR1 is LNHNV, CDR2 YYDKDF, per germline (reference sequence).

In this sample, this clonotype turned up a few times. The rearrangement uses TRBV7-2 and TRBJ1-6; 8 nucleotides align to TRBD1. CDR3 length: 16 amino acids. The germline V gene encodes CDR1 SGHTA and CDR2 FQGNSA. Unmatched junction bases numbered 11, after V lost 6 bases and J lost 7 bases. Here the CDR3 DNA reads TGTGCCAGCAGTTACTCTCTGGACAGGGACAATTCACCCCTCCACTTT. Translating it yields CASSYSLDRDNSPLHF.

Note on this clonotype: This likely comes from a read error, as the CDR3 has no conserved phenylalanine or tryptophan at its end. The chain is built from TRBV15 and TRBJ1-1; D is possibly TRBD1 (5 bases). Trimming left V 2 bases short and J 0 bases short, with 10 bases between. In germline, CDR1 is LNHNV, CDR2 YYDKDF (reference sequence). This CDR3 comprises 15 residues. CDR3 amino acids: CATSRRGHLNTEAFL. The CDR3 bases are TGTGCCACCAGCAGACGAGGACATCTGAACACTGAAGCTTTCCTT.

This clonotype was detected ten times or more. The chain carries TRBV5-6 and TRBJ1-5; D gene unclear. Trimming removed 1 base at V and 4 bases at J, with 9 bases between. Germline assignment: CDR1 SGHDT and CDR2 YYEEEE. The CDR3 sequence is 14 residues long. Written as DNA, the CDR3 is TGTGCCAGCAGCTTGTTTACGGGTAATCAGCCCCAGCATTTT. Its translation: CASSLFTGNQPQHF.

This clonotype was detected only a few times. The chain joins TRBV9 to TRBJ2-5; a possible D gene is TRBD2 (6 bases). The germline V gene has CDR1 SGDLS and CDR2 YYNGEE. The CDR3 covers 14 residues. V was pared by 3 bases and J by 2 bases, with 11 bases between. The CDR3 is CASSELAQQETQYF. For the CDR3, the DNA is TGTGCCAGCAGCGAACTAGCTCAGCAAGAGACCCAGTACTTC. Full variable domain (missing parts from reference TRBV9 and TRBJ2-5): DSGVTQTPKHLITATGQRVTLRCSPRSGDLSVYWYQQSLDQGLQFLIQYYNGEERAKGNILERFSAQQFPDLHSELNLSSLELGDSALYFCASSELAQQETQYFGPGTRLLVL.

This chain uses TRBV6-2 or TRBV6-3 with TRBJ1-1; 7 bases are shared with TRBD1. Germline V gene lookup returns CDR1 MNHEY and CDR2 SVGEGT. The CDR3 is 12 residues long. V lost 6 bases, J lost 5 bases, and 3 bases stayed unmatched. The CDR3 sequence is CASRQTGTEAFF. CDR3 DNA sequence: TGTGCCAGCAGGCAGACAGGGACTGAAGCTTTCTTT.

This clonotype was recorded a few times. This chain joins TRBV6-5 and TRBJ1-2, with 8 bases that match TRBD1. CDR3 size: 15 residues. Germline V gene lookup returns CDR1 MNHEY and CDR2 SVGAGI. Trimming removed 4 bases from V and 4 bases from J; junction bases left unmatched: 8. CDR3 residues: CASSSSWTGSYGYTF. CDR3 coding DNA: TGTGCCAGCAGTTCGTCCTGGACAGGGAGCTATGGCTACACCTTC.

This clonotype was detected once. V and J are TRBV7-3 and TRBJ2-7, with D possibly being TRBD2 (6 bases). The V and J ends lost 5 bases and 2 bases respectively, with 19 bases between them. The CDR3 totals 16 residues. Per the germline V gene, CDR1 is SGHTA and CDR2 is FQGTGA. CDR3 DNA sequence: TGTGCCAGCAGCGTCGCTCTAGCGCGCGACACCTACGAGCAGTACTTC. Translating gives CASSVALARDTYEQYF.

Of note for this clonotype: This may stem from a read error, because a much larger clone lies one nucleotide away. The V gene is TRBV14, the J gene TRBJ2-7, with TRBD2 as a possible D gene (6 bases). Deletions cut 4 bases from V and 9 bases from J, with 22 bases between. The CDR3 is 15 amino acids. Germline CDR1 SGHDN, CDR2 FVKESK. DNA for the CDR3: TGTGCCAGCAGCCTATCGACTAGTCCGCCTAATTCGCAGTACTTC. The encoded protein is CASSLSTSPPNSQYF.

Worth noting for this clonotype: The junction departs from the called germline gene at one end, perhaps through a read error. The rearrangement joins TRBV2 to TRBJ2-5; 12 nucleotides line up with TRBD2. The CDR3 totals 20 residues. Germline V gene lookup returns CDR1 SNHLY and CDR2 FYNNEI. The CDR3 bases are TGCGCCAGCAGCAATGGGGGCAACCCTAGCGGGGGGGCCAACCAAGAGACCCAGTACTTC. It translates to CASSNGGNPSGGANQETQYF.

The chain links TRBV15 to TRBJ1-1, with unresolved D. Trimming left V 5 bases short and J 7 bases short, with 20 bases between. The CDR3 covers 15 residues. Germline V lookup: CDR1 LNHNV, CDR2 YYDKDF (reference sequence). The CDR3 loop reads CATSSQDTPRSEAFF. As DNA, the CDR3 is TGTGCCACCAGCTCCCAAGACACCCCGCGGAGTGAAGCTTTCTTT.